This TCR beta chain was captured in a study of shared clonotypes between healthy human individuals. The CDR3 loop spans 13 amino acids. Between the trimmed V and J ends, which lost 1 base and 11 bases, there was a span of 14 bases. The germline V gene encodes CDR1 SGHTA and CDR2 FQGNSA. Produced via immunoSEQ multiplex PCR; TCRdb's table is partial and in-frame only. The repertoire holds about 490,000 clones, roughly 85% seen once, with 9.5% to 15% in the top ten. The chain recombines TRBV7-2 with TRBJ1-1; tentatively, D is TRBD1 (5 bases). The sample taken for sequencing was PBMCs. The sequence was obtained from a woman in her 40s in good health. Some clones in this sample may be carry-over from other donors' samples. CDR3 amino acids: CASSLVWTSGAFF. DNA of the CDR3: TGTGCCAGCAGCTTAGTTTGGACATCGGGGGCTTTCTTT. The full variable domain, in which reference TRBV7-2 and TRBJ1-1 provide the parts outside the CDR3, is GAGVSQSPSNKVTEKGKDVELRCDPISGHTALYWYRQSLGQGLEFLIYFQGNSAPDKSGLPSDRFSAERTGGSVSTLTIQRTQQEDSAVYLCASSLVWTSGAFFGQGTRLTVV.